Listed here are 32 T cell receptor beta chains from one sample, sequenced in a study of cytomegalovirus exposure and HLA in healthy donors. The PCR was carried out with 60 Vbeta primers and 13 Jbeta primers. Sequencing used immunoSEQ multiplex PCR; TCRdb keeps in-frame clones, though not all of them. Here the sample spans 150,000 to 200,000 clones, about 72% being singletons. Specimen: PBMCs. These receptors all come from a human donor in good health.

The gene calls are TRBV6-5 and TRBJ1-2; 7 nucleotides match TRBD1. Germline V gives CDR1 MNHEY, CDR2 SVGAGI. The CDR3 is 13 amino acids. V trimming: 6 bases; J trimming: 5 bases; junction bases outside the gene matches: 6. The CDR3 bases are TGTGCCAGCAGCAGGGGGAGTTTTTATGGCTACACCTTC. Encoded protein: CASSRGSFYGYTF.

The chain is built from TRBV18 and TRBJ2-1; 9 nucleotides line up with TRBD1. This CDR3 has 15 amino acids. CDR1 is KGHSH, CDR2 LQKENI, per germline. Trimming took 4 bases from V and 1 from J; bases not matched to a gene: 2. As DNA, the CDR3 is TGTGCCAGCTCACTACAGGGGGCGTCCTACAATGAGCAGTTCTTC. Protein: CASSLQGASYNEQFF.

CDR3 sequence reads: CASSEVGGVQTQYF. DNA for the CDR3: TGTGCCAGTTCCGAAGTAGGAGGGGTGCAGACCCAGTACTTC. This chain joins TRBV19 and TRBJ2-5; D possibly corresponds to TRBD2 (6 bases). CDR3 length: 14 amino acids. From germline, CDR1 is LNHDA and CDR2 SQIVND (reference sequence). V lost 8 bases and J 6 bases, leaving 19 bases between the germline ends.

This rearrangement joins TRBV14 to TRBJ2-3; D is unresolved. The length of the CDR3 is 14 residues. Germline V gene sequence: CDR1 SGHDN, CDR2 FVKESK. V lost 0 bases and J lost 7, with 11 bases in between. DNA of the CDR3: TGTGCCAGCAGCCAAGATAAAGCGTCGAATACGCAGTATTTT. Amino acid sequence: CASSQDKASNTQYF.

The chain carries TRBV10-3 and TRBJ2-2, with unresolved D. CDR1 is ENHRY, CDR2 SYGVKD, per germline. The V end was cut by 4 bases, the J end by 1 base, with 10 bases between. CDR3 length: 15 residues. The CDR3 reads CAISVDRVNTGELFF. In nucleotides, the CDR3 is TGTGCCATCAGTGTCGACCGGGTGAACACCGGGGAGCTGTTTTTT.

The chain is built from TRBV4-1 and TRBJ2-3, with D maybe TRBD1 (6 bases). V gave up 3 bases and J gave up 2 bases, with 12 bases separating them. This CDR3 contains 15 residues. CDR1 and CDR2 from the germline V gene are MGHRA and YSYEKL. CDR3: CASSQTGLSTDTQYF. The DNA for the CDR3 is TGCGCCAGCAGCCAGACAGGATTATCCACAGATACGCAGTATTTT.

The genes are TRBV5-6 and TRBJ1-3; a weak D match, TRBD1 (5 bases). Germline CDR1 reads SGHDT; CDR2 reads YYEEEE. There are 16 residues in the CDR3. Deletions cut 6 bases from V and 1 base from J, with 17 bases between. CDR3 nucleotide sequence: TGTGCCAGCACCCTTGGTAGGGGAGGATCTGGAAACACCATATATTTT. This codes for CASTLGRGGSGNTIYF.

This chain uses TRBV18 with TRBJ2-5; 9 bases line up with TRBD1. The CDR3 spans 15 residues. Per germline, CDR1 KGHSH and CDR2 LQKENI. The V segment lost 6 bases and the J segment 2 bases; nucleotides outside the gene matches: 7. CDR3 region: CASSLDRGNQETQYF. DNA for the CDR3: TGTGCCAGCTCCCTTGACAGGGGGAATCAAGAGACCCAGTACTTC.

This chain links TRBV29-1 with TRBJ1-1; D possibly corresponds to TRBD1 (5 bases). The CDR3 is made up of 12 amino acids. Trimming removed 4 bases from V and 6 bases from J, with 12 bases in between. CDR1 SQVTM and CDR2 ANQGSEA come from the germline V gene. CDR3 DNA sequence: TGCAGCGTTGTCGGGGGATACCCTGAAGCTTTCTTT. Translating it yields CSVVGGYPEAFF.

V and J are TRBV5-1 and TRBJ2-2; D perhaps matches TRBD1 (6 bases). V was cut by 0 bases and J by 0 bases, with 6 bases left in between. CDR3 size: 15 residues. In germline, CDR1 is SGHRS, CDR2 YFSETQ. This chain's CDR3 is CASSLEGANTGELFF. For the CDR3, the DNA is TGCGCCAGCAGCTTGGAGGGGGCGAACACCGGGGAGCTGTTTTTT.

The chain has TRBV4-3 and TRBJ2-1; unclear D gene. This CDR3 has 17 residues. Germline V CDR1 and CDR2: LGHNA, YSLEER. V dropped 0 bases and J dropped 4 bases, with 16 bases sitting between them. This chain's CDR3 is CASSQDFMTILYNEQFF. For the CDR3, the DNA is TGCGCCAGCAGCCAAGATTTTATGACAATTCTTTACAATGAGCAGTTCTTC.

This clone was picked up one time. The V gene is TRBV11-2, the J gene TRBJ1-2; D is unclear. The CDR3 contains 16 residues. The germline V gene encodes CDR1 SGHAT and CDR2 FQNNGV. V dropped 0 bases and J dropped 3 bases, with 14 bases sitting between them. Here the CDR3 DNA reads TGTGCCAGCAGCTTAGATTTACGGAGAAAGGACTATGGCTACACCTTC. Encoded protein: CASSLDLRRKDYGYTF.

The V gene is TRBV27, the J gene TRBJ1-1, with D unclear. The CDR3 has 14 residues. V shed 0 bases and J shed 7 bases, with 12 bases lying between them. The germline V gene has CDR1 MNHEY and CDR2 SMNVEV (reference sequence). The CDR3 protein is CASSLSPVKDEAFF. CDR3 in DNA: TGTGCCAGCAGTTTATCCCCGGTAAAAGATGAAGCTTTCTTT.

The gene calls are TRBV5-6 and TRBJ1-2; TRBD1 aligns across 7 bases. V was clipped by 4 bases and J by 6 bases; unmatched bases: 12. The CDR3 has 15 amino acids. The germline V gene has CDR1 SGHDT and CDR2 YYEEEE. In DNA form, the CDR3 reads TGTGCCAGCAGCATTAACAGGGGAATTAATGATGGCTACACCTTC. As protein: CASSINRGINDGYTF.

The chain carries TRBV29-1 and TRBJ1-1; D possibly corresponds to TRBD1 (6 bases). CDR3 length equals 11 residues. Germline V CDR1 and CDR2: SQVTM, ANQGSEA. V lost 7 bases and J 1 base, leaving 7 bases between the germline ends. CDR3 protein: CSDRANTEAFF. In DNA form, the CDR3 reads TGCAGCGACAGGGCGAACACTGAAGCTTTCTTT.

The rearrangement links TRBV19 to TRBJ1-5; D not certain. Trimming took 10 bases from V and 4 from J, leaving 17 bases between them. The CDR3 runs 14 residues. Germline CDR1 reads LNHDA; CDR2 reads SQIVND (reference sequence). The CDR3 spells CATERGRENQPQHF. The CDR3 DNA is TGTGCCACCGAACGGGGAAGGGAAAATCAGCCCCAGCATTTT.

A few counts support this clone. CDR3 sequence: CASSHDSGTGGNRGTGELFF. Written as DNA, the CDR3 is TGCGCCAGCAGCCATGACAGCGGGACAGGGGGCAATAGGGGCACCGGGGAGCTGTTTTTT. This chain links TRBV4-3 with TRBJ2-2; 12 bases map to TRBD1. Losses at the gene ends were 3 bases for V and 4 bases for J; bases not matched to a gene: 15. Germline CDR1 is LGHNA and CDR2 is YSLEER. The CDR3 has 20 amino acids.

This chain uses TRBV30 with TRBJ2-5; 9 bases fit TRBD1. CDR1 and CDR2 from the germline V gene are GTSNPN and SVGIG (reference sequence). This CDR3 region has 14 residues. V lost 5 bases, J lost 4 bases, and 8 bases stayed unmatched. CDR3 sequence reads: CAWDTGTGRETQYF. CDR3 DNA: TGTGCCTGGGACACCGGGACAGGGAGAGAGACCCAGTACTTC.

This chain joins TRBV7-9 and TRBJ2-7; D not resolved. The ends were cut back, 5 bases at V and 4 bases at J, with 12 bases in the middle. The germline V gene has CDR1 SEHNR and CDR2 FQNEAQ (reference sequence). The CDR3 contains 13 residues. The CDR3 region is CASSPFYPYEQYF. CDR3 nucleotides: TGTGCCAGCAGCCCCTTCTACCCATACGAGCAGTACTTC. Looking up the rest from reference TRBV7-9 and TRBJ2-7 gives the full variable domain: DTGVSQNPRHKITKRGQNVTFRCDPISEHNRLYWYRQTLGQGPEFLTYFQNEAQLEKSRLLSDRFSAERPKGSFSTLEIQRTEQGDSAMYLCASSPFYPYEQYFGPGTRLTVT.

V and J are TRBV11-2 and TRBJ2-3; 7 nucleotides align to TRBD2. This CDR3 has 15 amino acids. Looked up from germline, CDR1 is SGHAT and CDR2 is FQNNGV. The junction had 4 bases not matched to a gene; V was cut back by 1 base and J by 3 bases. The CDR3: CASSLGEGWTDTQYF. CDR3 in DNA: TGTGCCAGCAGCTTAGGGGAGGGTTGGACAGATACGCAGTATTTT.

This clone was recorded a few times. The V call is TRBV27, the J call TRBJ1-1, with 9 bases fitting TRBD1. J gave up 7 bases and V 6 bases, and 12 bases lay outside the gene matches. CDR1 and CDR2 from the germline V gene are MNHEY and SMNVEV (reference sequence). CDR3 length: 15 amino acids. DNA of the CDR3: TGTGCCAGCAGCATCCGATACAGGGGGCGGCGTGAAGCTTTCTTT. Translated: CASSIRYRGRREAFF.

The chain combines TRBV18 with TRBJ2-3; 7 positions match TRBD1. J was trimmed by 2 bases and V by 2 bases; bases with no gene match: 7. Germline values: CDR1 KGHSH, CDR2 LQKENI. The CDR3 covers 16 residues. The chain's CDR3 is CASSPAGTAYTDTQYF. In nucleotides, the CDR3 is TGTGCCAGCTCACCAGCCGGGACAGCTTACACAGATACGCAGTATTTT.

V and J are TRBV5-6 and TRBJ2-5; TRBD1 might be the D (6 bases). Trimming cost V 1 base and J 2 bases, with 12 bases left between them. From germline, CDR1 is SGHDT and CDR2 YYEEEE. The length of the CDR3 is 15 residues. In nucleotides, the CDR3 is TGTGCCAGCAGCTTGTTTAAGGACAGACAAGAGACCCAGTACTTC. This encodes CASSLFKDRQETQYF.

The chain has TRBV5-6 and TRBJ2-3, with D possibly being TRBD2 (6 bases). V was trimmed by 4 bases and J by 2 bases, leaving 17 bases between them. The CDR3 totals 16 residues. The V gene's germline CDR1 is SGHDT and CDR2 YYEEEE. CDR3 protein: CASSGGAGRYTDTQYF. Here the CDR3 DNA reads TGTGCCAGCAGCGGCGGGGCAGGGAGGTACACAGATACGCAGTATTTT.

CDR3: CASSPAGLGGYTF. The DNA of the CDR3 is TGTGCCAGCAGCCCAGCCGGGTTGGGTGGCTACACCTTC. V gene TRBV9 combines with J gene TRBJ1-2; D not certain. The CDR3 sequence is 13 residues long. The V end was cut by 4 bases, the J end by 7 bases, with 14 bases between. Germline values: CDR1 SGDLS, CDR2 YYNGEE.

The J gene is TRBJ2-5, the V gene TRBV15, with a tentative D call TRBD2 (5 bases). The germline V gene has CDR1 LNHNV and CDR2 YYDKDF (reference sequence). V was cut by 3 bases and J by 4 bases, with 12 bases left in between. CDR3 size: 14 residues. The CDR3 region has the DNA TGTGCCACCAGCAGTTATAGCGTAGGAGAGACCCAGTACTTC. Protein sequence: CATSSYSVGETQYF.

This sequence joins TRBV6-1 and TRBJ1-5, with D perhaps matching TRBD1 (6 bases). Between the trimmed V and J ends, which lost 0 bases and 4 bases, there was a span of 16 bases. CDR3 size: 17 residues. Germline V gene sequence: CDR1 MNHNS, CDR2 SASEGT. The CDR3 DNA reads TGTGCCAGCAGTGAAGCGAGGACAGCTTTTCTTAATCAGCCCCAGCATTTT. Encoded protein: CASSEARTAFLNQPQHF.

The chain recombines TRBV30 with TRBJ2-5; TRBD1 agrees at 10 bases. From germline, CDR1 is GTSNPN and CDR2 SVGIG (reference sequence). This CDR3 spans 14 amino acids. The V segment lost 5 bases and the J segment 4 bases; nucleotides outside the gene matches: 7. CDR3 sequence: CAWAHGTGAETQYF. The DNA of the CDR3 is TGTGCCTGGGCCCATGGGACAGGGGCAGAGACCCAGTACTTC.

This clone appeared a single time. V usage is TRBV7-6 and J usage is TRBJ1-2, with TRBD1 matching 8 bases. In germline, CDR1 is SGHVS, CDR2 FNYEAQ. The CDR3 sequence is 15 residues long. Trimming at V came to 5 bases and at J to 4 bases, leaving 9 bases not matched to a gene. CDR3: CASSPGQVLFYGYTF. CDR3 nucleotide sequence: TGTGCCAGCAGCCCGGGACAGGTTTTATTCTATGGCTACACCTTC. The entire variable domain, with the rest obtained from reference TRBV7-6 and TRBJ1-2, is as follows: GAGVSQSPRYKVTKRGQDVALRCDPISGHVSLYWYRQALGQGPEFLTYFNYEAQQDKSGLPNDRFSAERPEGSISTLTIQRTEQRDSAMYRCASSPGQVLFYGYTFGSGTRLTVV.

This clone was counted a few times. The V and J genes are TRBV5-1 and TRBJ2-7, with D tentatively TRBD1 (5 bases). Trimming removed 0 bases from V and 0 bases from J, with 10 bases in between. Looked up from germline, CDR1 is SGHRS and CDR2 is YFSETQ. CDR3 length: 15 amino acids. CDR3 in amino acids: CASSLAATASYEQYF. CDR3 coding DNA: TGCGCCAGCAGCTTGGCCGCGACAGCCTCCTACGAGCAGTACTTC.

CDR3 coding DNA: TGTGCCTGGAGCACCCTTCGGGGTTACGAGCAGTACTTC. Its translation is CAWSTLRGYEQYF. The chain recombines TRBV30 with TRBJ2-7; D perhaps matches TRBD2 (5 bases). The germline V gene encodes CDR1 GTSNPN and CDR2 SVGIG (reference sequence). The V and J ends lost 3 bases and 4 bases respectively, with 13 bases between them. This CDR3 spans 13 amino acids.

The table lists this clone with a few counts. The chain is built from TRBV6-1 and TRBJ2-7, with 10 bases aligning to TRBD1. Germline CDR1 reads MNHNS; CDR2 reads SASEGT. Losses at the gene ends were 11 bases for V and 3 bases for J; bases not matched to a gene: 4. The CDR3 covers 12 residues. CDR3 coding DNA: TGTGCCGGGGGACAGGGGTACTACGAGCAGTACTTC. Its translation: CAGGQGYYEQYF.